These 6 T cell receptor beta chains were sequenced from one sample in a study of T cells in Graves' hyperthyroidism and ophthalmopathy. RNA transcripts gave rise to amplified TCR beta CDR3 regions. First-round RT-PCR targeting the TCR CDR3 was performed with the HTBI primer set. TCRdb itself ran the multiplex PCR reads through MiXCR, one entry per CDR3 protein. This table holds around 520,000 distinct CDR3 sequences, 14% found once. Sequenced: blood. The receptors were sampled from a woman aged 18 to 35 with Graves' hyperthyroidism.

This chain joins TRBV11-2 and TRBJ1-1, with TRBD1 as a possible D gene (5 bases). The CDR3 sequence is 15 residues long. Germline CDR1 SGHAT, CDR2 FQNNGV. Trimming cost V 3 bases and J 0 bases, with 11 bases left between them. CDR3 sequence reads: CASSLGQWMNTEAFF. In DNA form, the CDR3 reads TGTGCCAGCAGCTTGGGGCAGTGGATGAACACTGAAGCTTTCTTT.

This chain uses TRBV30 with TRBJ1-5, with 7 nucleotides matching TRBD1. Germline V gene data show CDR1 as GTSNPN and CDR2 as SVGIG (reference sequence). V gave up 2 bases and J gave up 3 bases; unmatched junction bases: 4. This CDR3 comprises 14 residues. CDR3 DNA: TGTGCCTGGAGTAGCGGACAGGTCAATCAGCCCCAGCATTTT. It translates to CAWSSGQVNQPQHF.

About this clonotype itself: This may arise from a read error, as a much more abundant clone is one base away. V is TRBV6-2 or TRBV6-3 and J is TRBJ2-1, with D unresolved. The CDR3 covers 14 residues. Germline V gene sequence: CDR1 MNHEY, CDR2 SVGEGT. The CDR3 nucleotides are TGTGCCAGCCCAAAGGGTGGTCCCTACAATGCGCAGTTCTTC. It codes for CASPKGGPYNAQFF.

This clonotype has ten or more counts. The rearrangement joins TRBV7-9 to TRBJ2-1; unclear D gene. The germline V gene has CDR1 SEHNR and CDR2 FQNEAQ (reference sequence). CDR3 length: 16 amino acids. Trimming took off 5 bases at V and 3 bases at J, with 17 bases between the two ends. CDR3 DNA: TGTGCCAGCAGCCCCGAGGTTGCAAAGATCTACAATGAGCAGTTCTTC. Translated, it gives CASSPEVAKIYNEQFF.

This clonotype was observed at least ten times. The V gene is TRBV20-1, the J gene TRBJ2-2, with 8 bases fitting TRBD1. With V trimmed by 0 bases and J by 7 bases, 13 bases remained unmatched. The germline gives CDR1 DFQATT, CDR2 SNEGSKA (reference sequence). This CDR3 is built from 17 residues. The CDR3 here is CSARDPSTGGLVGELFF. As DNA, the CDR3 is TGCAGTGCTAGAGACCCTTCTACAGGGGGATTGGTCGGGGAGCTGTTTTTT.

This clonotype was counted many times. This chain links TRBV30 with TRBJ1-6, with TRBD1 identical over 7 bases. The CDR3 contains 14 residues. The V segment lost 2 bases and the J segment 10 bases; nucleotides outside the gene matches: 8. Germline CDR1 reads GTSNPN; CDR2 reads SVGIG (reference sequence). CDR3 region: CAWSRTGGRSPLHF. CDR3 DNA sequence: TGTGCCTGGAGTCGGACAGGAGGCAGGTCACCCCTCCACTTT.